Listed here is a single T cell receptor (beta chain). Its antigen is unknown. Base-call qualities are not available, and no considerably larger clone is one nucleotide away. This sample is part of a study of T cell repertoires in Merkel cell carcinoma (dated by TCRdb to the late 2010s). About the study as a whole: Patients with prior intralesional immunotherapy or systemic immune checkpoint blockade before the biopsy were excluded. MCPyV-specific clonotypes were first defined by tetramer sorting, cloning and paired TCR sequencing of expanded tumor-infiltrating lymphocytes. A diagnosis of MCPyV-positive Merkel cell carcinoma and successful in vitro expansion of tumor-infiltrating lymphocytes were required for inclusion. What the research found in general, with its limitations: No normal tissue biopsies were studied.

TRB CDR3 sequencing and data processing of tumor genomic DNA were performed with the immunoSEQ assay. Drawn from immuneACCESS, this table holds only the in-frame rearrangements with V and J called that TCRdb kept. Clones are partly lost; checked studies trace under half to an unresolved V gene and leave the rest unexplained. For this sample there are more than 12,000 clones; over 60% appear just once. The top ten hold 15% to 20% of the sample. Here V drops 3 bases and J drops 5 bases, and the junction holds 9 bases not matched to any gene. Reading from cysteine to phenylalanine, the CDR3 counts 16 amino acids. The sequence is cut down to CDR3 DNA, 48 bases in frame from base 1. Taken from the germline V gene, the CDR1 and CDR2 loops are SGDLS and YYNGEE. Study subjects had biopsy-confirmed Merkel cell carcinoma that was MCPyV-positive, and every subject had positive serum antibodies to T-antigen. Genomic DNA was extracted from roughly six adjacent 10-micron frozen tumor sections without any cell sorting or culture. Tumor biopsy tissue of roughly 5 x 5 x 5 mm was frozen in optimal cutting temperature compound. In the frozen biopsy, scout sections stained with hematoxylin and eosin confirmed plenty of Merkel cell carcinoma along with infiltrating cells.

The chain was built from TRBV9 and TRBJ2-3, with 10 central nucleotides matching TRBD1. This receptor was obtained from an adult with Merkel cell carcinoma. Sequenced material: tumor tissue. This receptor has the CDR3 CASSGNSGTGEDTQYF. The nucleotide sequence is TGTGCCAGCAGCGGCAACTCCGGGACAGGGGAAGATACGCAGTATTTT. Reference TRBV9 and TRBJ2-3 genes cover what lies past the CDR3, so the full variable domain is DSGVTQTPKHLITATGQRVTLRCSPRSGDLSVYWYQQSLDQGLQFLIQYYNGEERAKGNILERFSAQQFPDLHSELNLSSLELGDSALYFCASSGNSGTGEDTQYFGPGTRLTVL.